Listed below are T cell receptor beta chains from one sample, sequenced in a study of post-analysis software for immune sequencing data. TCRdb fed the PCR reads into MiXCR, producing one record per CDR3 protein. The data show roughly 540,000 distinct CDR3 sequences, roughly 34% seen once. Sample: blood. Receptors originate from a girl aged 2-17 years with multiple sclerosis. Both conserved end residues are part of each CDR3. D genes are given only for firm matches. Size values are once, few and many counts, or a class for expanded clones, and some rows have none.

size	J	V	D	DNA	CDR3
few	TRBJ2-5	TRBV15	TRBD2	TGTGCCACCAGCAGAGATCAGCGGGGGGGTTCGACCCAGTACTTC	CATSRDQRGGSTQYF
.	TRBJ1-2	TRBV14	.	TGTGCCAGCAGCCAAGTGGGATCGGGGCTGGCTGGCTACACCTTC	CASSQVGSGLAGYTF
.	TRBJ2-7	TRBV7-7	.	TGTGCTAGCAGCTTGAGAGCGGGTAGCTCCTACGAGCAGTACTTC	CASSLRAGSSYEQYF
.	TRBJ2-1	TRBV5-6	TRBD2	TGTGCCAGCAGCGCCGGGACTAGGGGTTCGTATGAGCAGTTCTTC	CASSAGTRGSYEQFF
.	TRBJ2-2	TRBV7-9	TRBD1	TGTGCCAGCGAGCCGGGACAGAACACCGGAGAGCTGTTTTTT	CASEPGQNTGELFF
few	TRBJ2-5	TRBV29-1	TRBD2	TGCAGCGCTTTGGGACTAGCATTCCAAGAGACCCAGTACTTC	CSALGLAFQETQYF
few	TRBJ1-1	TRBV3-1	.	TGTGCCAGCAGCCCCTTAGGGGTTGCCAACCCTCGGAACACTGAAGCTTTCTTT	CASSPLGVANPRNTEAFF
.	TRBJ2-2	TRBV7-6	.	TGTGCCAGCAGCTTAGGGGCTAGCCGGGACACCGGGGAGCTGTTTTTT	CASSLGASRDTGELFF
.	TRBJ2-7	TRBV3-1	.	TGTGCCAGCAGCCAAGATAAGCCAGACACTTACGAGCAGTACTTC	CASSQDKPDTYEQYF
.	TRBJ1-2	TRBV27	TRBD1	TGTGCCAGCAAGCCAGGGACAGACTATGGCTACACCTTC	CASKPGTDYGYTF
.	TRBJ2-3	TRBV2	.	TGTGCCAGCAGTGGCCCGCGGAGAGGGGACGGCACAGATACGCAGTATTTT	CASSGPRRGDGTDTQYF
.	TRBJ2-1	TRBV25-1	TRBD2	TGTGCCAGCAGAAGCGGGGGGGCGTACAATGAGCAGTTCTTC	CASRSGGAYNEQFF
.	TRBJ1-2	TRBV29-1	.	TGCAGCGTTGAAGGGGGCGCTGGCTACACCTTC	CSVEGGAGYTF
.	TRBJ2-5	TRBV15	TRBD2	TGTGCCACCAGCTCCGGGGGGGACCAAGAGACCCAGTACTTC	CATSSGGDQETQYF
many	TRBJ1-2	TRBV19	TRBD1	TGTGCCAGTAAGGACAGGTGGAATGGCTACACCTTC	CASKDRWNGYTF
few	TRBJ1-2	TRBV4-1	.	TGCGCCAGCAGCCAAGATCATCTGGGGACCTCTAACTATGGCTACACCTTC	CASSQDHLGTSNYGYTF
few	TRBJ2-6	TRBV11-2	TRBD1	TGTGCCAGCAGCCAAGACGTAGGACAGGGCTTTGGGGCCAACGTCCTGACTTTC	CASSQDVGQGFGANVLTF
.	TRBJ1-2	TRBV29-1	.	TGCAGCGCCGGTGGTAGCGGACCTAACTATGGCTACACCTTC	CSAGGSGPNYGYTF
.	TRBJ2-1	TRBV6-6	.	TGTGCCAGCAGTTACGCGACTAATGAGCAGTTCTTC	CASSYATNEQFF
few	TRBJ2-1	TRBV12-3/TRBV12-4	TRBD2	TGTGCCAGCAGGTCGGGGGGGCTAGTGAGGGACAATGAGCAGTTCTTC	CASRSGGLVRDNEQFF
few	TRBJ2-5	TRBV2	.	TGTGCCAGCGGTCTGGGGCATACCAAGGAGACCCAGTACTTC	CASGLGHTKETQYF
many	TRBJ2-1	TRBV29-1	.	TGCAGCGACAGGAGGGCCTACAATGAGCAGTTCTTC	CSDRRAYNEQFF
once	TRBJ1-5	TRBV27	.	TGTGCCAGCAGTTCTCGACGGGCCAATCAGCCCCAGCATTTT	CASSSRRANQPQHF
.	TRBJ1-1	TRBV2	.	TGTGCCAGCAGTAAGTGGGACACTGAAGCTTTCTTT	CASSKWDTEAFF
.	TRBJ1-6	TRBV9	.	TGTGCCAGCAGCGCCCTATCCAGGGATTCACCCCTCCACTTT	CASSALSRDSPLHF
few	TRBJ1-5	TRBV7-9	.	TGTGCCAGCAGCTTAAATCTAGCATACGATAGCAATCAGCCCCAGCATTTT	CASSLNLAYDSNQPQHF
.	TRBJ1-2	TRBV5-4	.	TGTGCCAGCAGCTTGGTTGACCATCAGTATGGCTACACCTTC	CASSLVDHQYGYTF
.	TRBJ2-5	TRBV6-1	.	TGTGCCAGCAGTGAAGCTAGGACCGCTTTCCCGTACCAAGAGACCCTGTACTTC	CASSEARTAFPYQETLYF
.	TRBJ2-2	TRBV6-5	.	TGTGCCAGCAGCCGAGGACAGGTGGGAGGTACCGGGGAGCTGTTTTTT	CASSRGQVGGTGELFF
.	TRBJ2-5	TRBV18	TRBD2	TGTGCCAGCTCACCAAGGCCTAGCGGGGAAGAGACCCAGTACTTC	CASSPRPSGEETQYF
few	TRBJ2-5	TRBV12-3/TRBV12-4	.	TGTGCCAGCAGTTTAGGGGGAACTTTACTTCAAGAGACCCAGTACTTC	CASSLGGTLLQETQYF
once	TRBJ2-1	TRBV18	.	TGTGCCAGCTCACCGAACTGGGGGGCCTATGAGCAGTTCTTC	CASSPNWGAYEQFF
.	TRBJ2-1	TRBV4-1	TRBD1	TGCGCCAGCAGCCAGGGACAGGGGACGGTTGATGAGCAGTTCTTC	CASSQGQGTVDEQFF
.	TRBJ2-2	TRBV5-5	.	TGTGCCAGCAGCTTTGCCGGGGAGCTGTTTTTT	CASSFAGELFF
once	TRBJ2-1	TRBV5-1	TRBD2	TGCGCCAGCAGCTTGGAACCAGCGGGGGGGCGCAATGAGCAGTTCTTC	CASSLEPAGGRNEQFF
.	TRBJ2-2	TRBV5-1	TRBD1	TGCGCCAGCAGTTTTAACAGGGGGCCTGGCACCGGGGAGCTGTTTTTT	CASSFNRGPGTGELFF
few	TRBJ2-7	TRBV4-1	.	TGCGCCAGCAGCCAAGCCCCCACAGGGCTCTACGAGCAGTACTTC	CASSQAPTGLYEQYF
once	TRBJ2-7	TRBV9	.	TGTGCCAGCAGCCCCACAGCCAGGGCCACCTACGAGCAGTACTTC	CASSPTARATYEQYF
.	TRBJ2-7	TRBV29-1	TRBD1	TGCAGCGGGGGCCGGGACAGGGGCTACGGGCAGTACTTC	CSGGRDRGYGQYF
.	TRBJ2-3	TRBV19	.	TGTGCCAGTAGTATGGTGGCAGACACTTTGTATACGCAGTATTTT	CASSMVADTLYTQYF
.	TRBJ2-3	TRBV5-4	.	TGTGCCAGCAGCCGCCCCCAACAGGGTGTGGCAGATACGCAGTATTTT	CASSRPQQGVADTQYF
few	TRBJ2-5	TRBV11-2	TRBD1	TGTGCCAGCAGCTCGTTGGGACAGGGGACCATCGAGACCCAGTACTTC	CASSSLGQGTIETQYF